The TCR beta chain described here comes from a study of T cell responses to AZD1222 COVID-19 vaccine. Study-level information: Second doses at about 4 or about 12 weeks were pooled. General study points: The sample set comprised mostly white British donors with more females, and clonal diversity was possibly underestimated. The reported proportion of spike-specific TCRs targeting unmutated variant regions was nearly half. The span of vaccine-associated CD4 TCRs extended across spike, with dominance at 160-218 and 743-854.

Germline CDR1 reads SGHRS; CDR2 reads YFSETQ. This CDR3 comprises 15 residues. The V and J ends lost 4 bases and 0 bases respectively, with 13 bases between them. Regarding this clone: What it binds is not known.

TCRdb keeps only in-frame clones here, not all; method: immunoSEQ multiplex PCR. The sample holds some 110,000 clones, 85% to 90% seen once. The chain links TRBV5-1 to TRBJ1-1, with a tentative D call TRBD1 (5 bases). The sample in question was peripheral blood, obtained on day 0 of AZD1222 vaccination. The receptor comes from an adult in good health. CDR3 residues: CASSRTGPMNTEAFF. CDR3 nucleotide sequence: TGCGCCAGCAGCCGTACGGGACCGATGAACACTGAAGCTTTCTTT. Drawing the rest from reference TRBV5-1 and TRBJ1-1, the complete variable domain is KAGVTQTPRYLIKTRGQQVTLSCSPISGHRSVSWYQQTPGQGLQFLFEYFSETQRNKGNFPGRFSGRQFSNSRSEMNVSTLELGDSALYLCASSRTGPMNTEAFFGQGTRLTVV.